This paragraph covers one T cell receptor beta chain sequence. The source of the sample is a study of blood T cell repertoires in COVID-19. Study at large: COVID-19 samples from acute and convalescent phases originated in the United States, Italy and Spain. From T cells, B-cell-depleted T cells, or PBMCs came the material, which was cDNA or gDNA.

Germline V gene sequence: CDR1 MDHEN, CDR2 SYDVKM. The V segment lost 11 bases and the J segment 4 bases; nucleotides outside the gene matches: 4. This CDR3 contains 11 residues. Original methodology: Amplification with reference gene primers provided the estimates of nucleated cell counts. TCRdb keeps only in-frame clones here, not all; method: immunoSEQ multiplex PCR. The DNA gave D and trimming, while V, J and clone size come from that table. Among more than 65,000 clones, roughly nine tenths were seen once, and the ten largest hold 7.5% to 9.5%. The chain uses TRBV28 and TRBJ1-1; 7 bases are a match to TRBD1. The TCR originated in a man in his forties or fifties with acute or convalescent COVID-19. The source material was peripheral blood. The CDR3, as DNA: TGTGCCTCACAGGGGAGCACTGAAGCTTTCTTT. Its protein is CASQGSTEAFF.